This T cell receptor beta chain was captured by sequencing in a study of post-analysis software for immune sequencing data. Study observations and caveats: Strong same-batch co-clustering of samples appeared with F measure clustering. In multiple sclerosis, normalized Chao1 diversity was significantly below that of controls. TRBV5-6, TRBV5-1 and TRBV20-1 were among about 5 TRBV segments more frequent in patients than controls.

Researchers reported that TCR beta cDNA libraries carried unique molecular identifiers. Yield was roughly 0.5 million cDNA molecules from about 1 to 10 million T cells. TCRdb re-derived calls from the PCR reads in MiXCR, one entry per CDR3 protein. This table holds hundreds of thousands of distinct CDR3 sequences, approximately 30% found once. This clonotype occurred a few times. Its specificity is not known. The V end was cut by 5 bases, the J end by 6 bases, with 17 bases between. The CDR3 is 15 residues long. The germline V gene encodes CDR1 SEHNR and CDR2 FQNEAQ (reference sequence). The clonotype was recovered from a girl aged 5-17 years with multiple sclerosis. The sequenced sample was blood. The V gene is TRBV7-9, the J gene TRBJ2-1; D unresolved. The CDR3 region is CASSPPGPRANEQFF. DNA for the CDR3: TGTGCCAGCAGCCCCCCCGGCCCAAGGGCCAATGAGCAGTTCTTC.